These T cell receptor beta chains were read from a single sample in a study of identical twins. TCRdb analysed the 5' RACE reads with MiXCR anew, one entry per CDR3 protein. The sample contains about 890,000 distinct CDR3 sequences, 9% to 15% of which appear only once. Another study also made use of these data, one on yellow fever vaccine responses in identical twins.

Sequencing was carried out using PBMCs. All receptors derive from a woman aged 18-35 years in good health. Both conserved end residues are part of each CDR3. The D gene is left open where the match is weak. Rows give clone size only sometimes, using once, few, many, or a class for an expanded clone.

v_call,clone_size,j_call,d_call,cdr3_nt,cdr3_aa
TRBV7-6,few,TRBJ2-7,NA,TGTGCCAGCAGCTTAACCTCAGGCGGACTGTCCTCCTACGAGCAGTACTTC,CASSLTSGGLSSYEQYF
TRBV12-3/TRBV12-4,many,TRBJ2-1,TRBD1,TGTGCCAGCAGTTTAGGAGGGGGCCTTAGCATTGAGCAGTTCTTC,CASSLGGGLSIEQFF
TRBV24-1,few,TRBJ2-5,TRBD1,TGTGCCACCAGTGAGTCCGGGACAGGCATAGAGACCCAGTACTTC,CATSESGTGIETQYF
TRBV12-3/TRBV12-4,NA,TRBJ2-7,TRBD1,TGTGCCAGCAGTTCGGGACAGAGCGAGCAGTACTTC,CASSSGQSEQYF
TRBV7-2,NA,TRBJ2-1,TRBD2,TGTGCCAGCAGCTTACATAGCGGGAGCAATGAGCAGTTCTTC,CASSLHSGSNEQFF
TRBV28,NA,TRBJ2-7,NA,TGTGCCAGCAGTGTCTACCTCTACGGGGCCTACGAGCAGTACTTC,CASSVYLYGAYEQYF
TRBV6-5,NA,TRBJ2-1,NA,TGTGCCAGCAGTTACCTCTCCACTGGGACTTTGAATGAGCAGTTCTTC,CASSYLSTGTLNEQFF
TRBV7-2,many,TRBJ1-4,NA,TGTGCCAGCAGCTTCCAGGGAGGTGAAAAACTGTTTTTT,CASSFQGGEKLFF
TRBV10-3,NA,TRBJ1-1,NA,TGTGCCATCAGAAACAGGACCACGGGGGTTGAAGCTTTCTTT,CAIRNRTTGVEAFF
TRBV2,few,TRBJ2-2,NA,TGTGCCAGCGGTCGGGGGTCGAACACCGGGGAGCTGTTTTTT,CASGRGSNTGELFF
TRBV5-6,NA,TRBJ2-5,TRBD2,TGTGCCAGCAGGGAGGGACTAGCGGTCCAGGGGGAGACCCAGTACTTC,CASREGLAVQGETQYF